One sample yielded the 3 T cell receptor beta chains listed below, sequenced in a study of beta chain features in type 1 diabetes. Investigators reverse transcribed all isolated RNA, so they sequenced expressed TCRB transcripts. Measured with immunoSEQ multiplex PCR; TCRdb has only the in-frame clones, and not every one. Altogether about 650,000 clones are present, around 11% being singletons, with the ten largest covering around 0.12%. Study results and caveats: Shorter TCRB CDR3s, moderately but significantly so, were found in Type 1 diabetes patients in all four CD4+ subsets.

No cognate antigen is known for these TCRs. Source material: naive CD4+ T cells from blood. These receptors were taken from a man aged 25-45 years with type 1 diabetes.

This clone appeared a few times. The chain links TRBV28 to TRBJ2-7; possibly TRBD1 for D (5 bases). The CDR3 sequence is 13 residues long. Germline CDR1 MDHEN, CDR2 SYDVKM. V was clipped by 7 bases and J by 1 base, with 11 bases between them. The DNA for the CDR3 is TGTGCCAGCACGCCAGGGCAATCCTACGAGCAGTACTTC. It encodes CASTPGQSYEQYF.

This chain uses TRBV7-2 with TRBJ1-2; D perhaps matches TRBD1 (6 bases). The germline V and J ends were trimmed by 5 bases and 2 bases, with 9 bases remaining between them. CDR1 is SGHTA, CDR2 FQGNSA, per germline. This CDR3 has 13 residues. CDR3: CASSGGQNYGYTF. The CDR3 DNA reads as TGTGCCAGCAGCGGCGGACAGAACTATGGCTACACCTTC.

This clone was seen only a few times. This chain joins TRBV5-1 and TRBJ2-1, with 10 nucleotides matching TRBD2. This CDR3 region has 16 residues. From germline, CDR1 is SGHRS and CDR2 YFSETQ. With 0 bases clipped from V and 7 bases from J, the junction kept 7 bases outside the gene matches. CDR3 in DNA: TGCGCCAGCAGCTTGGCAACTAGCGGGGTTGGAAATGAGCAGTTCTTC. It encodes CASSLATSGVGNEQFF.